This T cell receptor (beta chain) was found in a study of blood T cells in healthy people across ages. Study as a whole: About one barcoded beta molecule per two T cells was the capture yield of template switching.

Trimming removed 4 bases from V and 8 bases from J, with 11 bases in between. Germline loops: CDR1 LNHNV, CDR2 YYDKDF (reference sequence). This CDR3 has 13 residues. With a J-beta primer mix and a sample-barcoded 5' primer, a second PCR ran roughly 6 to 12 cycles. TCRdb used MiXCR to reprocess the 5' RACE reads, holding one entry per CDR3 protein. Of approximately 1,700,000 distinct CDR3 sequences in the sample, approximately 40% were seen once. Per sample, extraction of total RNA gave at least 6 micrograms in every case. Input material: blood. The receptor's source is a human donor in good health. The chain has TRBV15 and TRBJ1-4; D gene ambiguous. DNA for the CDR3: TGTGCCACCAGCAACGTGCGGAGCGAAAAACTGTTTTTT. Translating gives CATSNVRSEKLFF.